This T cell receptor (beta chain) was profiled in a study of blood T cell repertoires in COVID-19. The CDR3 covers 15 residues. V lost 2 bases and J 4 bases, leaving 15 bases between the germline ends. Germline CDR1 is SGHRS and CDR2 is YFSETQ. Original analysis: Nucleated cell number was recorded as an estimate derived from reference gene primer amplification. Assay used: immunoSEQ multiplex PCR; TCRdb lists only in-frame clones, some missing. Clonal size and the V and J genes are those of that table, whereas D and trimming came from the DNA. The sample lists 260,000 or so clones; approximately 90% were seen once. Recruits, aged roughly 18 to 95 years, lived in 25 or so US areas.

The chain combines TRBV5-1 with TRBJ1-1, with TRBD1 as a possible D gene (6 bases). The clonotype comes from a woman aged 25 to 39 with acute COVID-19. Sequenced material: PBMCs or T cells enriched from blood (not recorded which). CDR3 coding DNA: TGCGCCAGCAGCTTAAAACAGGGTTGGGTCACTGAAGCTTTCTTT. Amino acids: CASSLKQGWVTEAFF.